The 30 T cell receptor beta chains below all came from one sample that was sequenced in a study of regulatory T cells in long-lasting Graves disease. Both iRepertoire HTBI primers and Arm-PCR of CDR3 regions were used to build the TCR beta libraries. Using its own MiXCR run on the multiplex PCR reads, TCRdb lists one record per CDR3 protein. Of 400,000 to 500,000 distinct CDR3 sequences detected, around a fifth appear once; the ten largest clones hold approximately 14%. Time point of the sample: persistent/refractory GD, antithyroid drugs over 5 years with positive TRAb. TCR sequences were obtained from RNA taken from PBMCs. Specimen: peripheral blood mononuclear cells (PBMCs), collected when the disease was refractory, from a patient treated with antithyroid drugs. Receptors originate from a female donor with Graves disease.

This clonotype was counted many times. The chain joins TRBV7-3 to TRBJ2-7; D call uncertain. The CDR3 spans 14 residues. Germline lookup yields CDR1 SGHTA and CDR2 FQGTGA. Trimming removed 2 bases at V and 3 bases at J, with 11 bases between. The CDR3 DNA sequence: TGTGCCAGCAGCTTACTCCCGGCCGACTACGAGCAGTACTTC. This codes for CASSLLPADYEQYF.

This clonotype was observed many times. This chain connects TRBV28 to TRBJ2-4, with a possible D match to TRBD2 (7 bases). The CDR3 length is 15 residues. V shed 7 bases and J shed 0 bases, with 13 bases lying between them. The germline V gene has CDR1 MDHEN and CDR2 SYDVKM. The CDR3 DNA is TGTGCCAGCATCAAAGGGGGGGTAGCCAAAAACATTCAGTACTTC. It encodes CASIKGGVAKNIQYF.

The table lists this clonotype with many counts. The chain couples TRBV12-3 or TRBV12-4 to TRBJ2-7; D is perhaps TRBD1 or TRBD2 (5 bases each). The length of the CDR3 is 11 residues. Trimming took 5 bases from V and 11 from J, leaving 13 bases between them. The DNA for the CDR3 is TGTGCCAGCAGTGGGGGAGCCGTGGAGTACTTC. Its protein product is CASSGGAVEYF.

The chain has TRBV11-3 and TRBJ1-3, with 9 bases aligning to TRBD1. Trimming at V came to 5 bases and at J to 10 bases, leaving 12 bases not matched to a gene. The CDR3 extends over 15 amino acids. The germline CDR1 and CDR2 sequences are SGHNT and YENEEA. The CDR3 loop is CASSPAAGQGETIYF. The CDR3 nucleotides are TGTGCCAGCAGCCCGGCGGCGGGACAGGGTGAGACCATATATTTT.

The rearrangement uses TRBV28 and TRBJ2-6; TRBD2 matches at 7 bases. V gave up 6 bases and J gave up 2 bases; unmatched junction bases: 7. There are 16 residues in the CDR3. CDR1 MDHEN and CDR2 SYDVKM come from the germline V gene. The CDR3 region is CASRPGGETGANVLTF. The CDR3 DNA sequence: TGTGCCAGCAGACCTGGGGGGGAAACTGGGGCCAACGTCCTGACTTTC.

The chain has TRBV6-1 and TRBJ2-2; D unresolved. From germline, CDR1 is MNHNS and CDR2 SASEGT. The CDR3 spans 15 residues. V was trimmed by 5 bases and J by 4 bases, leaving 14 bases between them. The CDR3 sequence is CASSQDTPLTGELFF. The CDR3 DNA reads as TGTGCCAGCAGTCAGGATACCCCTCTCACCGGGGAGCTGTTTTTT.

This sequence joins TRBV19 and TRBJ2-7; no reliable D call. The CDR3 is 13 amino acids. Germline CDR1 and CDR2: LNHDA and SQIVND (reference sequence). Trimming took 3 bases from V and 4 from J, leaving 10 bases between them. Here the CDR3 DNA reads TGTGCCAGTAGTATTAATGACAATTACGAGCAGTACTTC. It translates to CASSINDNYEQYF.

The J gene is TRBJ2-1, the V gene TRBV5-1; maybe TRBD2 (5 bases). The germline V gene has CDR1 SGHRS and CDR2 YFSETQ. V lost 4 bases to trimming and J lost 9 bases, with 17 bases between them. The CDR3 totals 14 residues. The CDR3 DNA sequence: TGCGCCAGCAGCCTATCCGGAACTAGTTTTGAGCAGTTCTTC. It encodes CASSLSGTSFEQFF.

This chain joins TRBV20-1 and TRBJ2-7; maybe TRBD2 (6 bases). The CDR3 spans 15 residues. Deletions cut 3 bases from V and 2 bases from J, with 17 bases between. Germline assignment: CDR1 DFQATT and CDR2 SNEGSKA (reference sequence). This CDR3 reads CSAREGRGVTYEQYF. For the CDR3, the DNA is TGCAGTGCTAGGGAGGGGCGGGGCGTAACCTACGAGCAGTACTTC.

This clonotype was seen at least ten times. This chain joins TRBV2 and TRBJ1-1; 7 bases match TRBD1. V trimming: 11 bases; J trimming: 3 bases; junction bases outside the gene matches: 9. CDR1 SNHLY and CDR2 FYNNEI come from the germline V gene. The CDR3 spans 13 residues. The CDR3: CASQGQEDTEAFF. For the CDR3, the DNA is TGTGCCTCACAAGGACAGGAGGACACTGAAGCTTTCTTT.

With respect to this clonotype: A read error is possible here, since a much larger clone lies one base away. This CDR3 is CASSLEGGDKQYF. The CDR3 DNA is TGTGCCAGCAGCTTAGAAGGGGGGGACAAGCAGTACTTC. The chain has TRBV7-9 and TRBJ2-7, with D perhaps TRBD2 (7 bases). This CDR3 has 13 amino acids. In germline, CDR1 is SEHNR, CDR2 FQNEAQ (reference sequence). The V gene lost 1 base and the J gene lost 8 bases, with 12 bases spanning the gap.

This clonotype showed up just a few times. The chain combines TRBV11-1 with TRBJ1-2; 10 bases are shared with TRBD1. V shed 5 bases and J 4 bases; nucleotides not matched to a gene: 13. CDR1 and CDR2 (germline): SGHAT, FQDESV (reference sequence). The CDR3 is made up of 17 amino acids. The CDR3 DNA sequence: TGTGCCAGCAGCACCTCCTCAGGACAGGGGGGTAGCTATGGCTACACCTTC. The encoded protein is CASSTSSGQGGSYGYTF.

V gene TRBV2 combines with J gene TRBJ2-5; TRBD2 matches at 8 bases. V was clipped by 6 bases and J by 5 bases; unmatched bases: 14. The CDR3 loop spans 16 amino acids. The germline V gene encodes CDR1 SNHLY and CDR2 FYNNEI. The CDR3 DNA reads as TGTGCCAGCAGCCCCCGGGGAGCGGGAGCGCAGGAGACCCAGTACTTC. Its translation: CASSPRGAGAQETQYF.

This clonotype was observed many times. The chain recombines TRBV28 with TRBJ2-2, with 7 bases fitting TRBD1. Germline V lookup: CDR1 MDHEN, CDR2 SYDVKM. The CDR3 runs to 16 residues. The V segment lost 6 bases and the J segment 1 base; nucleotides outside the gene matches: 8. The CDR3 region is CASRHTTGVNTGELFF. The CDR3, as DNA: TGTGCCAGCAGACACACTACAGGGGTGAACACCGGGGAGCTGTTTTTT.

This chain connects TRBV19 to TRBJ1-2; 8 bases fit TRBD1. This CDR3 contains 15 residues. CDR1 and CDR2 (germline): LNHDA, SQIVND (reference sequence). The V and J ends lost 2 bases and 4 bases, in that order; junction bases with no gene match: 6. The CDR3 sequence is CASSIIGDRFYGYTF. The DNA for the CDR3 is TGTGCCAGTAGTATAATTGGGGACAGGTTCTATGGCTACACCTTC.

This chain joins TRBV20-1 and TRBJ2-1; perhaps TRBD2 as D (6 bases). CDR3 size: 14 residues. V lost 5 bases and J lost 8, with 19 bases in between. Germline V gene lookup returns CDR1 DFQATT and CDR2 SNEGSKA (reference sequence). The CDR3 reads CSAPGSRGKDEQFF. The CDR3 region has the DNA TGCAGTGCTCCCGGGAGCCGGGGGAAGGATGAGCAGTTCTTC.

The table lists this clonotype with many counts. The genes are TRBV28 and TRBJ2-6; D is perhaps TRBD1 or TRBD2 (5 bases each). This CDR3 is built from 17 residues. The germline V gene encodes CDR1 MDHEN and CDR2 SYDVKM. Trimming cost V 9 bases and J 0 bases, with 18 bases left between them. The CDR3 sequence is CASKGTGRDSGANVLTF. The DNA of the CDR3 is TGTGCCAGTAAGGGGACGGGCAGGGACTCTGGGGCCAACGTCCTGACTTTC.

This clonotype was found many times. The junction departs from germline at one end; a sequencing error may be responsible. Written as DNA, the CDR3 is TGTGCCAGCAGTCAAGGGGGCTATGGCTACACCTTC. Amino acid sequence: CASSQGGYGYTF. The V gene is TRBV14, the J gene TRBJ1-2, with TRBD1 as a possible D gene (6 bases). This CDR3 has 12 residues. Germline values: CDR1 SGHDN, CDR2 FVKESK.

J is TRBJ1-1 and V is TRBV6-5; D might be TRBD1 (5 bases). Germline V gene lookup returns CDR1 MNHEY and CDR2 SVGAGI. The length of the CDR3 is 15 residues. Trimming stripped 2 bases from V and 5 bases from J, with 15 bases between. As DNA, the CDR3 is TGTGCCAGCAGTTACGAATATTCGGGGGGGACTGAAGCTTTCTTT. As protein: CASSYEYSGGTEAFF.

The rearrangement joins TRBV30 to TRBJ1-4; 9 bases are a match to TRBD1. This CDR3 is 14 amino acids long. With 6 bases clipped from V and 16 bases from J, the junction kept 18 bases outside the gene matches. Looked up from germline, CDR1 is GTSNPN and CDR2 is SVGIG (reference sequence). CDR3 DNA sequence: TGTGCCTGTACAACCGGGACAGGGCTCCAATCGACGTTTTTT. Protein sequence: CACTTGTGLQSTFF.

This clonotype turned up a few times. V is TRBV19 and J is TRBJ1-4; the match to TRBD1 covers 9 bases. Germline lookup yields CDR1 LNHDA and CDR2 SQIVND (reference sequence). Trimming took 5 bases from V and 8 from J; bases not matched to a gene: 0. The CDR3 length is 12 residues. CDR3: CASSGTGEKLFF. The CDR3 DNA follows: TGTGCCAGTAGTGGGACAGGGGAAAAACTGTTTTTT.

This clonotype occurred a few times. This rearrangement joins TRBV7-6 to TRBJ2-7; D tentatively reads TRBD1 or TRBD2 (6 bases each). The CDR3 covers 15 residues. Germline CDR1 is SGHVS and CDR2 is FNYEAQ. Trimming took off 2 bases at V and 3 bases at J, with 14 bases between the two ends. For the CDR3, the DNA is TGTGCCAGCAGCTTAAAGGGGGGCGCTTTCTACGAGCAGTACTTC. Residues: CASSLKGGAFYEQYF.

This clonotype came up many times. The chain's CDR3 is CASSVTGLNQPQHF. CDR3 bases: TGTGCCAGCAGTGTCACAGGGCTTAATCAGCCCCAGCATTTT. The rearrangement uses TRBV27 and TRBJ1-5; maybe TRBD1 (6 bases). Germline CDR1 is MNHEY and CDR2 is SMNVEV (reference sequence). Trimming removed 5 bases from V and 4 bases from J, with 12 bases in between. CDR3 size: 14 residues.

This chain links TRBV28 with TRBJ2-7; D assignment may be TRBD1 or TRBD2 (5 bases each). The CDR3 sequence is 15 residues long. Germline V lookup: CDR1 MDHEN, CDR2 SYDVKM. V shed 6 bases and J shed 2 bases, with 17 bases lying between them. The CDR3 sequence is CASSLRDGKTYEQYF. As DNA, the CDR3 is TGTGCCAGCAGCCTCCGGGACGGAAAAACCTACGAGCAGTACTTC.

In its sample, this clonotype was seen a few times. This sequence joins TRBV12-3 or TRBV12-4 and TRBJ2-7; 10 bases align to TRBD1. J was trimmed by 4 bases and V by 7 bases; bases with no gene match: 7. The CDR3 has 14 amino acids. In DNA, the CDR3 is TGTGCCAGCACCCCCTGGGACAGGGGTTACGAGCAGTACTTC. It specifies CASTPWDRGYEQYF.

Remarks on this clonotype: This may arise from a read error, as a much more abundant clone is one base away. The gene calls are TRBV2 and TRBJ1-2, with TRBD1 matching 7 bases. The CDR3 is 15 residues long. Germline V lookup: CDR1 SNHLY, CDR2 FYNNEI. The CDR3 reads CASRGRGLFVYGYAF. The CDR3 nucleotides read TGTGCCAGCAGAGGCAGGGGGTTGTTCGTCTATGGCTACGCCTTC.

This clonotype was detected ten times or more. V is TRBV2 and J is TRBJ1-6; TRBD1 matches at 10 bases. Germline V lookup: CDR1 SNHLY, CDR2 FYNNEI. CDR3 length equals 15 residues. After removal of 7 bases from V and 10 bases from J, the junction contained 10 bases not matched to a gene. The CDR3 bases are TGTGCCAGCACCATGCCGGGACAGGGGCTCTCACCCCTCCACTTT. Translation: CASTMPGQGLSPLHF.

The chain employs TRBV7-8 and TRBJ1-1; TRBD1 might be the D (6 bases). This CDR3 is 12 amino acids long. Germline V gene data show CDR1 as SGHVS and CDR2 as FQNEAQ. The V and J ends lost 5 bases and 6 bases respectively, with 10 bases between them. The CDR3 DNA follows: TGTGCCAGCAGCCCGGGGGGCGCTGAAGCTTTCTTT. It codes for CASSPGGAEAFF.

As to this clonotype: Given a much more abundant clone one base away, this may be a read error. The V and J genes are TRBV11-2 and TRBJ1-1; no clear D gene. Trimming took 0 bases from V and 6 from J, leaving 11 bases between them. The CDR3 has 14 amino acids. Germline lookup yields CDR1 SGHAT and CDR2 FQNNGV. The CDR3 DNA sequence: TGTGCCAGCAGCTTAGATGGTGGGAGAGCTGAAGCTTTCTTT. Translating it yields CASSLDGGRAEAFF.

The chain links TRBV19 to TRBJ1-2, with D possibly matching TRBD1 (5 bases). CDR1 is LNHDA, CDR2 SQIVND, per germline (reference sequence). V was cut by 1 base and J by 7 bases, with 10 bases left in between. CDR3 length: 13 residues. The CDR3 DNA reads TGTGCCAGTAGTATAGTAGACAGAGCTGGCTACACCTTC. It yields the protein CASSIVDRAGYTF.